These 29 T cell receptor beta chains originate from one sample sequenced in a study of response to subunit inactivated influenza vaccine. TCRdb called the RT-PCR reads again in MiXCR, with one record for every CDR3 protein. The repertoire holds roughly 650,000 distinct CDR3 sequences, around 16% seen once, with around a tenth in the top ten. The material sequenced was PBMCs from blood, taken 11 to 12 days after vaccination. These receptors came from a man aged 45-60 years who received an inactivated influenza vaccine.

This clonotype was seen a few times. The rearrangement joins TRBV7-6 to TRBJ2-7; D remains ambiguous. In germline, CDR1 is SGHVS, CDR2 FNYEAQ. This CDR3 has 11 residues. V lost 6 bases and J lost 9, with 12 bases in between. CDR3 nucleotides: TGTGCCAGCAGTTCTCAGTCAATGCAGTACTTC. This encodes CASSSQSMQYF.

This clonotype showed up just a few times. The chain joins TRBV7-2 to TRBJ1-4, with 7 nucleotides matching TRBD1. The CDR3 totals 16 residues. Per germline, CDR1 SGHTA and CDR2 FQGNSA. The V segment lost 5 bases and the J segment 6 bases; nucleotides outside the gene matches: 12. The DNA for the CDR3 is TGTGCCAGCAGCAAACAGACAGGGAACCGTTATGAAAAACTGTTTTTT. Its translation: CASSKQTGNRYEKLFF. Complete variable domain (other parts from reference TRBV7-2 and TRBJ1-4): GAGVSQSPSNKVTEKGKDVELRCDPISGHTALYWYRQSLGQGLEFLIYFQGNSAPDKSGLPSDRFSAERTGGSVSTLTIQRTQQEDSAVYLCASSKQTGNRYEKLFFGSGTQLSVL.

This chain connects TRBV20-1 to TRBJ2-7, with D possibly TRBD2 on 5 matching bases. Per germline, CDR1 DFQATT and CDR2 SNEGSKA (reference sequence). The CDR3 sequence is 13 residues long. Trimming pared 5 bases from V and 5 bases from J, leaving 16 bases between. CDR3 DNA: TGCAGTGCTTCGACCGGGGTGGTCGACGAGCAGTACTTC. Its translation: CSASTGVVDEQYF.

This clonotype has only a few counts. The chain employs TRBV12-3 or TRBV12-4 and TRBJ1-4; TRBD1 might be the D (5 bases). Trimming shortened V by 3 bases and J by 4 bases, and 9 bases separated the two germline ends. The CDR3 totals 14 residues. In DNA, the CDR3 is TGTGCCAGCAGTTTTGCAGGGAGTAATGAAAAACTGTTTTTT. This codes for CASSFAGSNEKLFF.

The chain recombines TRBV30 with TRBJ2-3; 8 nucleotides align to TRBD2. From germline, CDR1 is GTSNPN and CDR2 SVGIG (reference sequence). The CDR3 runs to 13 residues. V dropped 2 bases and J dropped 6; count of bases not matched to a gene: 4. The CDR3 here is CAWSRGGTDTQYF. In nucleotides, the CDR3 is TGTGCCTGGAGTCGGGGGGGGACGGATACGCAGTATTTT.

This chain connects TRBV20-1 to TRBJ2-7, with D perhaps assigned TRBD1 or TRBD2 (5 bases each). The CDR3 length is 13 residues. From germline, CDR1 is DFQATT and CDR2 SNEGSKA (reference sequence). Trimming cost V 5 bases and J 2 bases, with 13 bases left between them. The CDR3 protein is CSAAGTRTYEQYF. The DNA for the CDR3 is TGCAGTGCTGCCGGGACCCGGACCTACGAGCAGTACTTC.

The CDR3, as DNA: TGCGCCAGCAGCACGGGACGGAGCGCAGAGACCCAGTACTTC. It yields the protein CASSTGRSAETQYF. The rearrangement joins TRBV5-1 to TRBJ2-5; D could derive from TRBD1 or TRBD2 (5 bases each). Trimming shortened V by 4 bases and J by 4 bases, and 14 bases separated the two germline ends. The CDR3 totals 14 residues. Germline V gives CDR1 SGHRS, CDR2 YFSETQ.

This clonotype occurred a few times. The chain joins TRBV28 to TRBJ2-4, with 7 bases matching TRBD1. Germline V CDR1 and CDR2: MDHEN, SYDVKM. V trimming: 6 bases; J trimming: 9 bases; junction bases outside the gene matches: 14. This CDR3 spans 15 amino acids. CDR3 in DNA: TGTGCCAGCAGCTCATTCCGGGACAGTGTGGTCATTCAGTACTTC. Translation gives CASSSFRDSVVIQYF.

This clonotype appeared a few times. CDR3: CSATNRVGGETQYF. The CDR3, as DNA: TGCAGTGCTACTAACCGGGTCGGGGGGGAGACCCAGTACTTC. This chain joins TRBV20-1 and TRBJ2-5; 7 bases are shared with TRBD2. Looked up from germline, CDR1 is DFQATT and CDR2 is SNEGSKA (reference sequence). The CDR3 contains 14 residues. V trimming: 4 bases; J trimming: 5 bases; junction bases outside the gene matches: 10.

This clonotype was recorded a few times. The chain couples TRBV5-6 to TRBJ2-7; D uncertain. Trimming shortened V by 0 bases and J by 4 bases, and 14 bases separated the two germline ends. The CDR3 covers 15 residues. Looked up from germline, CDR1 is SGHDT and CDR2 is YYEEEE. CDR3 sequence: CASSLGGSLGYEQYF. CDR3 nucleotide sequence: TGTGCCAGCAGCTTGGGAGGAAGCTTGGGATACGAGCAGTACTTC.

A few counts support this clonotype. This chain connects TRBV29-1 to TRBJ2-2; D uncertain. This CDR3 is 13 amino acids long. Trimming pared 1 base from V and 7 bases from J, leaving 10 bases between. Germline loops: CDR1 SQVTM, CDR2 ANQGSEA. CDR3 amino acids: CSVEAKPGGELFF. DNA for the CDR3: TGCAGCGTTGAAGCCAAGCCTGGCGGGGAGCTGTTTTTT.

The chain employs TRBV20-1 and TRBJ1-1, with 11 bases fitting TRBD1. V shed 6 bases, J shed 6 bases, and the junction held 6 bases outside the gene matches. Germline CDR1 is DFQATT and CDR2 is SNEGSKA (reference sequence). CDR3 length: 13 amino acids. Here the CDR3 reads CSADRGQVAEAFF. The CDR3 DNA sequence: TGCAGTGCGGACAGGGGGCAAGTCGCTGAAGCTTTCTTT.

The chain is built from TRBV5-6 and TRBJ2-4, with unresolved D. Trimming shortened V by 7 bases and J by 1 base, and 24 bases separated the two germline ends. The germline gives CDR1 SGHDT, CDR2 YYEEEE. There are 18 residues in the CDR3. CDR3 nucleotides: TGTGCCAGCCCCCTCTTAACCTCCCAGATCGGCGCCAAAAACATTCAGTACTTC. It yields the protein CASPLLTSQIGAKNIQYF.

The chain joins TRBV5-1 to TRBJ2-2; D gene unclear. Trimming stripped 0 bases from V and 7 bases from J, with 16 bases between. The CDR3 length is 16 residues. CDR1 is SGHRS, CDR2 YFSETQ, per germline. CDR3 in amino acids: CASSLEWAANDGELFF. CDR3 coding DNA: TGCGCCAGCAGCTTGGAGTGGGCAGCGAACGACGGGGAGCTGTTTTTT. Full variable domain (missing parts from reference TRBV5-1 and TRBJ2-2): KAGVTQTPRYLIKTRGQQVTLSCSPISGHRSVSWYQQTPGQGLQFLFEYFSETQRNKGNFPGRFSGRQFSNSRSEMNVSTLELGDSALYLCASSLEWAANDGELFFGEGSRLTVL.

This clonotype was counted many times. Its ends do not fully match the called genes, so a read error is possible. The rearrangement uses TRBV5-1 and TRBJ2-1; D unresolved. CDR3 size: 13 residues. Germline CDR1 reads SGHRS; CDR2 reads YFSETQ. The CDR3 sequence is CASSLGSYNEQFF. CDR3 sequence (DNA): TGTGCCAGCAGTTTAGGCAGTTACAATGAGCAGTTCTTC.

This clonotype was detected a few times. The chain is built from TRBV6-1 and TRBJ1-1; D remains unclear. The CDR3 totals 13 residues. Germline V gene lookup returns CDR1 MNHNS and CDR2 SASEGT. V shed 5 bases and J shed 11 bases, with 18 bases lying between them. The CDR3 coding sequence is TGTGCCAGCAGTCCCCAGGACCGCGGGTGGGCTTTCTTT. Translated, it gives CASSPQDRGWAFF.

This clonotype turned up a few times. The chain recombines TRBV6-5 with TRBJ1-1; D is unresolved. CDR1 is MNHEY and CDR2 is SVGAGI in the germline V gene. The CDR3 runs 13 residues. With 0 bases removed from V and 4 bases from J, the gap between germline ends came to 6 bases. The CDR3 coding sequence is TGTGCCAGCAGTTACTCGGATACCACTGAAGCTTTCTTT. This translates into CASSYSDTTEAFF.

The chain uses TRBV7-8 and TRBJ2-2; possibly TRBD1 for D (6 bases). The CDR3 covers 15 residues. Germline values: CDR1 SGHVS, CDR2 FQNEAQ. V gave up 3 bases and J gave up 4 bases, with 12 bases separating them. The chain's CDR3 is CASSFETGSTGELFF. DNA of the CDR3: TGTGCCAGCAGCTTTGAGACAGGCAGCACCGGGGAGCTGTTTTTT.

CDR3 region: CASSSSSGDTDTQYF. The CDR3 nucleotides are TGTGCCAGCAGCTCCTCTAGCGGCGACACAGATACGCAGTATTTT. The chain couples TRBV9 to TRBJ2-3; 7 positions agree with TRBD2. CDR1 is SGDLS, CDR2 YYNGEE, per germline. J lost 2 bases, V lost 4 bases, and 7 bases had no gene match. This CDR3 comprises 15 residues.

The J gene is TRBJ2-1, the V gene TRBV4-2, with TRBD2 identical over 11 bases. Germline V lookup: CDR1 LGHNA, CDR2 YNFKEQ. With 0 bases clipped from V and 5 bases from J, the junction kept 6 bases outside the gene matches. This CDR3 is built from 17 residues. Here the CDR3 DNA reads TGTGCCAGCAGCCAAGATAGGAAACTAGCGGGGGACAATGAGCAGTTCTTC. It translates to CASSQDRKLAGDNEQFF.

V is TRBV12-3 or TRBV12-4 and J is TRBJ2-5; TRBD2 agrees at 8 bases. Trimming at V came to 6 bases and at J to 5 bases, leaving 8 bases not matched to a gene. The CDR3 spans 14 residues. The CDR3 region is CASRVAGSGETQYF. DNA of the CDR3: TGTGCCAGCAGAGTAGCGGGATCGGGTGAGACCCAGTACTTC.

This clonotype was observed a handful of times. V and J are TRBV18 and TRBJ2-7; D could derive from TRBD1 or TRBD2 (6 bases each). Trimming took 8 bases from V and 7 from J, leaving 12 bases between them. The CDR3 contains 11 residues. Germline V gene sequence: CDR1 KGHSH, CDR2 LQKENI. The CDR3 here is CASAGGGEQYF. The DNA for the CDR3 is TGTGCCAGCGCCGGAGGGGGGGAGCAGTACTTC.

This clonotype was seen at least ten times. The chain combines TRBV7-8 with TRBJ1-1; no clear D. Trimming left V 8 bases short and J 4 bases short, with 17 bases between. CDR3 length: 14 amino acids. Germline assignment: CDR1 SGHVS and CDR2 FQNEAQ. The CDR3 DNA reads TGTGCCAGCCTGCCGGAATATCTCATCACTGAAGCTTTCTTT. This sequence encodes CASLPEYLITEAFF.

The chain has TRBV2 and TRBJ2-7; D is possibly TRBD1 (6 bases). The CDR3 runs to 15 residues. V was pared by 7 bases and J by 2 bases, with 18 bases between. CDR1 is SNHLY, CDR2 FYNNEI, per germline. CDR3 nucleotide sequence: TGTGCCAGCAATGTGCGACAGGACCCTCCCTACGAGCAGTACTTC. Translation: CASNVRQDPPYEQYF.

At least ten counts were recorded for this clonotype. The chain joins TRBV29-1 to TRBJ2-7, with D possibly matching TRBD1 (5 bases). Trimming took 7 bases from V and 0 from J, leaving 10 bases between them. The CDR3 runs to 12 residues. Germline V gene sequence: CDR1 SQVTM, CDR2 ANQGSEA. CDR3 sequence reads: CSARQTSYEQYF. CDR3 bases: TGCAGCGCTAGACAGACCTCCTACGAGCAGTACTTC.

This clonotype was counted between two and nine times. V is TRBV5-1 and J is TRBJ2-7, with TRBD1 identical over 9 bases. Trimming removed 0 bases from V and 2 bases from J; junction bases left unmatched: 3. CDR1 is SGHRS, CDR2 YFSETQ, per germline. The CDR3 contains 15 residues. In nucleotides, the CDR3 is TGCGCCAGCAGCTTGGGACAGGGGGGCGCCTACGAGCAGTACTTC. Translated: CASSLGQGGAYEQYF.

The genes are TRBV12-3 or TRBV12-4 and TRBJ1-1; D unclear. The CDR3 has 15 amino acids. Deletions cut 1 base from V and 5 bases from J, with 14 bases between. The CDR3 sequence is CASSLESRSRTEAFF. CDR3 DNA sequence: TGTGCCAGCAGTTTAGAGTCACGATCGAGGACTGAAGCTTTCTTT.

Only a few counts were recorded for this clonotype. The V call is TRBV3-1, the J call TRBJ2-7; perhaps D is TRBD1 or TRBD2 (5 bases each). Germline V gene data show CDR1 as LGHDT and CDR2 as YNNKEL (reference sequence). This CDR3 spans 14 amino acids. Trimming shortened V by 1 base and J by 3 bases, and 10 bases separated the two germline ends. CDR3 protein: CASSQAPGSYEQYF. CDR3 in DNA: TGTGCCAGCAGCCAAGCCCCAGGGAGCTACGAGCAGTACTTC.

This clonotype was seen many times. V and J are TRBV20-1 and TRBJ2-3; possibly TRBD1 or TRBD2 for D (5 bases each). Trimming shortened V by 1 base and J by 4 bases, and 9 bases separated the two germline ends. This CDR3 comprises 13 residues. Germline V gene sequence: CDR1 DFQATT, CDR2 SNEGSKA (reference sequence). The CDR3 nucleotides read TGCAGTGCTAGAGCCCCGGGACCAGATACGCAGTATTTT. This gives the protein CSARAPGPDTQYF.